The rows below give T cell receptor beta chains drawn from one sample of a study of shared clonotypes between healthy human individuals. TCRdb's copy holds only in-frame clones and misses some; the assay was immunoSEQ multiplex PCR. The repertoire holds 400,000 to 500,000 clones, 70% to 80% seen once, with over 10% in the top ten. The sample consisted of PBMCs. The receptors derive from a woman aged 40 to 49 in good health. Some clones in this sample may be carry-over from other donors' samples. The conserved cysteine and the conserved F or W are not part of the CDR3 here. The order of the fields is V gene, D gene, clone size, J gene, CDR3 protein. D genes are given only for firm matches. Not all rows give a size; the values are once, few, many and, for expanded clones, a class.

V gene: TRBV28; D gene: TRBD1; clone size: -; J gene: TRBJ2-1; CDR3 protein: ASSPRDRFNEQF
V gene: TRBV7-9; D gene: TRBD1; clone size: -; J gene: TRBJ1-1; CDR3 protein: ASRLQGALTEAF
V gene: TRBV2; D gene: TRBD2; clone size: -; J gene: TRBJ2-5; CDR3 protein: ASTQTSGSWETQY
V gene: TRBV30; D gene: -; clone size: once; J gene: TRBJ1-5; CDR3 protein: AWSLNAGNQPQH
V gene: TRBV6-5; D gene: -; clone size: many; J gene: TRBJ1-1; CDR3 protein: ASTSRGTATEAF
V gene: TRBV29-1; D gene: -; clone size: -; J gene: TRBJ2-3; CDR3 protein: SVEGRPRAAAPTDTQY
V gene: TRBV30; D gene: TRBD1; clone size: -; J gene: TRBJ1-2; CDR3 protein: AWNSGTGVYGYT
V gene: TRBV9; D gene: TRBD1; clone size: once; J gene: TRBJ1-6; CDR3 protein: ASSEGTARYNSPLH
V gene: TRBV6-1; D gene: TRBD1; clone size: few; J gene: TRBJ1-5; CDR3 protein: ASSEAAGGNQPQH
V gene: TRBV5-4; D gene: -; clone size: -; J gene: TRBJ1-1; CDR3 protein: ASSTDDRNTEAF
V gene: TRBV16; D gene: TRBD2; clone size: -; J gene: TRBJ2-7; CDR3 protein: ASSARTSGSEQY
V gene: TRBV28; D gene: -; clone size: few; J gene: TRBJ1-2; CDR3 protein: ASSPPVDRAGYT
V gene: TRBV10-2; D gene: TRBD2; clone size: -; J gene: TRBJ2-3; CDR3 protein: ASSLYGSGGTDTQY
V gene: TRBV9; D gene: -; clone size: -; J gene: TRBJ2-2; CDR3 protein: ASSVDAGWTGELF
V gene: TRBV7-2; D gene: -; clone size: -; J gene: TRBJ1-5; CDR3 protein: ASSFGVGDQPQH
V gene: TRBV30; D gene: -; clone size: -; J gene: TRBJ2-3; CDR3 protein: AWSGLQAQY
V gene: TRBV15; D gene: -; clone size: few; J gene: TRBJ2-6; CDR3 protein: ATSVRDGANVLT
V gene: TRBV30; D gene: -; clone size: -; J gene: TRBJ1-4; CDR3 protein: AWSERRELF
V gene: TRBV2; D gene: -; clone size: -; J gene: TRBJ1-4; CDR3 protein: ASSGGLNEKLF
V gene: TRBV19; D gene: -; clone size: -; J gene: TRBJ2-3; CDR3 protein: ATSRYRGTDTQY
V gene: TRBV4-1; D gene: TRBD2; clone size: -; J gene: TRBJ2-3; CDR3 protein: ASSRGLAETDTQY
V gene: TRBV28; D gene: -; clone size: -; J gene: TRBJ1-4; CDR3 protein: ASSRAGSGEKLF
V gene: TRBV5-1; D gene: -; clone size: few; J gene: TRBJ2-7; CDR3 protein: ASSLAAGEQY
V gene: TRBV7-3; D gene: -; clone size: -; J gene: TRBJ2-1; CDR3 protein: ASSLGSYNEQF
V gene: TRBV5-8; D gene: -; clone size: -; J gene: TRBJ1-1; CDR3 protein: ASSSGWDEAF
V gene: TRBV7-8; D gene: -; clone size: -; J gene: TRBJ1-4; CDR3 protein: ASSPSSHRNEKLF
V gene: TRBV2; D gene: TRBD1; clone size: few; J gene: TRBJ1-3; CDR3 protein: ASSESRDSSGNTIY
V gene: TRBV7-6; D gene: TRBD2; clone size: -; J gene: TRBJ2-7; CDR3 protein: ASSGLAGAIHEQY
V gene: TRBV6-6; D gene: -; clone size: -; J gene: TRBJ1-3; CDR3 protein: ATSPAVGNTIY
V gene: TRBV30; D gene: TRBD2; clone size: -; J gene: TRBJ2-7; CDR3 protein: AWSPRTSGRGHEQY
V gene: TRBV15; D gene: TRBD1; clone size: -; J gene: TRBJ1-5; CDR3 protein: ATSRRQGHQPQH
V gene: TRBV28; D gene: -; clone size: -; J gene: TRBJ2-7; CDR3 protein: ASKQRQMTDEQY
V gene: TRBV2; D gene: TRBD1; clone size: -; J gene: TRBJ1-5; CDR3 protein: ASSGTGSNQPQH
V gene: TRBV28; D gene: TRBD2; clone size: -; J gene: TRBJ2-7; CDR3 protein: ASSPPRVRGRDEQY
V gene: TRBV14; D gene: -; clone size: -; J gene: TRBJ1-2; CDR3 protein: ASSRTGRQVSNYGYT
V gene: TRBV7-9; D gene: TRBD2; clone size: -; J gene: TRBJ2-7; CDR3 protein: ASSLQRGGYEQY
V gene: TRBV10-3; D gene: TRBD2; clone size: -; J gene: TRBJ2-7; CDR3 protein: ATKSNSGRNAYEQY
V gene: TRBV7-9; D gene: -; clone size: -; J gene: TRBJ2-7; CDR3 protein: ASSSSSTGHGYEQY
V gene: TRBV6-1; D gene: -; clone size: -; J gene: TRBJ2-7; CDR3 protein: ASSEQANEQY
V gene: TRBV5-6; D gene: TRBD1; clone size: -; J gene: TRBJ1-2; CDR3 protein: ASSRTGGIYGYT
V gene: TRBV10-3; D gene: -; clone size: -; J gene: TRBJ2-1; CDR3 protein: AISPGVGEQF
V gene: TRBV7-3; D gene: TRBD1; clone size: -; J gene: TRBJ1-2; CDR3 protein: ASSLRQGADLST
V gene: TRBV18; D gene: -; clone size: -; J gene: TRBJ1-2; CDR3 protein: ASSQTQDDYGYT
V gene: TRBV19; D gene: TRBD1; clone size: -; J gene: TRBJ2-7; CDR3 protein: ASSIQGAPYEQY
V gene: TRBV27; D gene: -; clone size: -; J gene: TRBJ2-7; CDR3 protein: ASSVASSYEQY
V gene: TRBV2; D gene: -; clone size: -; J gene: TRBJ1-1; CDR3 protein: ASSDQVGRENTEAF
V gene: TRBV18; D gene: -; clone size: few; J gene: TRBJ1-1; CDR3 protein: ASSPTGSTEAF
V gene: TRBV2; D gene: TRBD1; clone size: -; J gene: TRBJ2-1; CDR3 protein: ASSDGQGWNEQF
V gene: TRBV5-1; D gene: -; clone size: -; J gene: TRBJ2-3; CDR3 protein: ASTGDGNFADTQY
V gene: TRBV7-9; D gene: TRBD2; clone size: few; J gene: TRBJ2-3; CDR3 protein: ASSLAAAAGGSTDTQY
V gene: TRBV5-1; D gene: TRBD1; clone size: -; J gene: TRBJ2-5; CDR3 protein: ASSWGDRAWETQY